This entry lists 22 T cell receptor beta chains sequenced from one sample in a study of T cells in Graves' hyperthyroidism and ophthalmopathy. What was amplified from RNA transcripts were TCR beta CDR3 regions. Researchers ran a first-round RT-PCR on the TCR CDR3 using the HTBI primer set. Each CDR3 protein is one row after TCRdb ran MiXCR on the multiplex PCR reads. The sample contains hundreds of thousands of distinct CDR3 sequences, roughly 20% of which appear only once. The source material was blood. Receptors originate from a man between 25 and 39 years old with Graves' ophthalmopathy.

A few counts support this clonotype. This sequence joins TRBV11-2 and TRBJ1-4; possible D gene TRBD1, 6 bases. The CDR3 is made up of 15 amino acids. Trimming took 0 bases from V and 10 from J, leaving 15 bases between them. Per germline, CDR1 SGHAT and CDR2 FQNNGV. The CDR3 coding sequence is TGTGCCAGCAGCTTAGATCAGACCGTAGGGGGAAAACTGTTTTTT. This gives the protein CASSLDQTVGGKLFF.

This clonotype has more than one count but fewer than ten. The CDR3 loop reads CASGLGEEQYF. The CDR3 nucleotides read TGTGCCAGCGGCCTAGGGGAGGAGCAGTACTTC. The chain links TRBV5-4 to TRBJ2-7, with D possibly being TRBD1 or TRBD2 (5 bases each). The V gene's germline CDR1 is SGHNT and CDR2 YYREEE (reference sequence). The CDR3 covers 11 residues. V was clipped by 7 bases and J by 7 bases, with 12 bases between them.

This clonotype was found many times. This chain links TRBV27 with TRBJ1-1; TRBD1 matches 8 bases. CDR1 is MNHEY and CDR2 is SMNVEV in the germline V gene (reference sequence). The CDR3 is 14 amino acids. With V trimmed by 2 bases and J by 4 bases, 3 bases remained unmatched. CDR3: CASSLRDRSTEAFF. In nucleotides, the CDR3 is TGTGCCAGCAGTTTAAGGGACAGGTCCACTGAAGCTTTCTTT.

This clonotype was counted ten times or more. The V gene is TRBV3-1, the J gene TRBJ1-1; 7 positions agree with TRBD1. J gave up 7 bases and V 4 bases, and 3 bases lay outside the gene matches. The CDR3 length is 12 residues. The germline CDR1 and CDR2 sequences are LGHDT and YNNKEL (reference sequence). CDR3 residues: CASSRQGFEAFF. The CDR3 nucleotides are TGTGCCAGCAGCCGACAGGGATTTGAAGCTTTCTTT.

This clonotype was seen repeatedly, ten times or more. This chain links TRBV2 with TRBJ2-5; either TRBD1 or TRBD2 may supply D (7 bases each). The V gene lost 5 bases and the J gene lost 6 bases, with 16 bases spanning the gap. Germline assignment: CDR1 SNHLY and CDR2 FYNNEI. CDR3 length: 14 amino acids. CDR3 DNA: TGTGCCAGCAGTCAGGGGGGGACAGTCCAGACCCAGTACTTC. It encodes CASSQGGTVQTQYF.

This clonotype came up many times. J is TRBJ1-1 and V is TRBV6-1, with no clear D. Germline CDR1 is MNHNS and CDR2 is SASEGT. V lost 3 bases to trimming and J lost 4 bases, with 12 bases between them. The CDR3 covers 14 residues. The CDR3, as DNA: TGTGCCAGCAGTGATCTTGGGGAGGGCACTGAAGCTTTCTTT. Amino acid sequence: CASSDLGEGTEAFF.

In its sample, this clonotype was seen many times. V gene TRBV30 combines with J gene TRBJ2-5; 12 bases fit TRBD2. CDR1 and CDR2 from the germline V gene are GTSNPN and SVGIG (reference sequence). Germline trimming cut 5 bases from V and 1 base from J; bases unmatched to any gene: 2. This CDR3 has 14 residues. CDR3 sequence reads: CAWSSGRAQETQYF. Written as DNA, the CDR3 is TGTGCCTGGTCTAGCGGGAGGGCCCAAGAGACCCAGTACTTC.

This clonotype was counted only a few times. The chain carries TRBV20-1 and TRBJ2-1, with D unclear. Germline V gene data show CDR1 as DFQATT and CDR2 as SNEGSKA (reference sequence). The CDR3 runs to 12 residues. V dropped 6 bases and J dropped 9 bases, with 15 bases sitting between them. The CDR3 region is CSATFSVSEQFF. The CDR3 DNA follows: TGCAGTGCGACTTTTAGTGTTAGTGAGCAGTTCTTC.

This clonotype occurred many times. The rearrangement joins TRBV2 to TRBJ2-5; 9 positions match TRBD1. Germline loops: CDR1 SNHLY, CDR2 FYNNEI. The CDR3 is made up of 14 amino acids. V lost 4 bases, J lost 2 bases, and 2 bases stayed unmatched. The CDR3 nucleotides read TGTGCCAGCAGTGGGGGACAGGGACAAGAGACCCAGTACTTC. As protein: CASSGGQGQETQYF.

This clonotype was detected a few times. CDR3 in amino acids: CASSLIGGPNTGELFF. The CDR3 bases are TGTGCCAGCAGCTTAATTGGGGGCCCTAACACCGGGGAGCTGTTTTTT. V is TRBV7-9 and J is TRBJ2-2; D may be TRBD1 (6 bases). CDR1 is SEHNR and CDR2 is FQNEAQ in the germline V gene (reference sequence). This CDR3 is 16 amino acids long. Trimming shortened V by 2 bases and J by 2 bases, and 12 bases separated the two germline ends.

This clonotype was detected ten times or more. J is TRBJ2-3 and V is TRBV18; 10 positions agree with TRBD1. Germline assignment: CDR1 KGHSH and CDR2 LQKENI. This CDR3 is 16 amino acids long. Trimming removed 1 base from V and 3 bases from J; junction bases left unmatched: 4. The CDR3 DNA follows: TGTGCCAGCTCACCACTGGGACAGGGGAGTACAGATACGCAGTATTTT. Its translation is CASSPLGQGSTDTQYF.

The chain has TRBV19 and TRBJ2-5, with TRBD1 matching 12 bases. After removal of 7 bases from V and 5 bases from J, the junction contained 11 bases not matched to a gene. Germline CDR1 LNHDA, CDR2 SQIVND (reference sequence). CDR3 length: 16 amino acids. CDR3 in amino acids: CASMKSGQGARETQYF. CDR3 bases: TGTGCCAGTATGAAGTCGGGACAGGGGGCCAGGGAGACCCAGTACTTC.

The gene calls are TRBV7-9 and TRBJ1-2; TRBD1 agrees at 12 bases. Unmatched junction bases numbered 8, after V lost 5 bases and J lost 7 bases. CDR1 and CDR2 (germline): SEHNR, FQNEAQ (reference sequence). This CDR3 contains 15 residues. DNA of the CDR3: TGTGCCAGCAGCCTCGGGACAGGGGGCGGATTTGGCTACACCTTC. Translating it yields CASSLGTGGGFGYTF.

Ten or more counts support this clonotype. This CDR3 reads CASSGTVGSPLHF. CDR3 bases: TGTGCCAGCAGTGGGACAGTGGGATCACCCCTCCACTTT. This chain connects TRBV28 to TRBJ1-6; 7 nucleotides align to TRBD1. The CDR3 extends over 13 amino acids. V shed 5 bases and J 10 bases; nucleotides not matched to a gene: 5. Germline V gives CDR1 MDHEN, CDR2 SYDVKM.

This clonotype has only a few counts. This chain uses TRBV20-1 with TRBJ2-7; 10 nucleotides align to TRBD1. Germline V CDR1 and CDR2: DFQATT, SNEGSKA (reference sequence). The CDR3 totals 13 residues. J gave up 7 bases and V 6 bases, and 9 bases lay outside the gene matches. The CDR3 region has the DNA TGCAGTGCCAGGGACAGGGGAGGGTGGGAGCAGTACTTC. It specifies CSARDRGGWEQYF.

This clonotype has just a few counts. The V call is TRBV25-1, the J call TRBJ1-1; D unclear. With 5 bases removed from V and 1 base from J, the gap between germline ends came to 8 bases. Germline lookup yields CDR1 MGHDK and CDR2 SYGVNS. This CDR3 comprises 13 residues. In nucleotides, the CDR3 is TGTGCCAGCAGTATAGGCTCGAACACTGAAGCTTTCTTT. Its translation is CASSIGSNTEAFF.

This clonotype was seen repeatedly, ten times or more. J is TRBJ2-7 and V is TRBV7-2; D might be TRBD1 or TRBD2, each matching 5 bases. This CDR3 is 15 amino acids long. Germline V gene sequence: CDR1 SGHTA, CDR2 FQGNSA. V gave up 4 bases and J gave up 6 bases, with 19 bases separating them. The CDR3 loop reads CASSSSAIGAREQYF. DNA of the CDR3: TGTGCCAGCAGCTCATCCGCTATCGGGGCCCGCGAGCAGTACTTC.

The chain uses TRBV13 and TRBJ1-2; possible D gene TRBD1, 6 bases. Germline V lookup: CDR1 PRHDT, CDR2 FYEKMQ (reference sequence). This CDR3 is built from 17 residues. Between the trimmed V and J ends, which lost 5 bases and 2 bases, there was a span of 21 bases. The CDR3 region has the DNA TGTGCCAGCAGCCGAGGGGGACTCAGGAGACCCAACTATGGCTACACCTTC. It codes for CASSRGGLRRPNYGYTF.

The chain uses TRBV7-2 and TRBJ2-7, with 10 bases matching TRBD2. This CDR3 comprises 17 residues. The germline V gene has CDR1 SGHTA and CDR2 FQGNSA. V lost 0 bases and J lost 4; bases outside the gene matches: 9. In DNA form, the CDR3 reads TGTGCCAGCAGCTTAGCGTCTAGCGGGAGTGGGATGTACGAGCAGTACTTC. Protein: CASSLASSGSGMYEQYF.

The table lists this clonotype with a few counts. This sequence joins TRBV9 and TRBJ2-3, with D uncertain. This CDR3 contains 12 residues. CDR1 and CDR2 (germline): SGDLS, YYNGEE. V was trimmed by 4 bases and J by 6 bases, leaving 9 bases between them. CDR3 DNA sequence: TGTGCCAGCAGCCGGCCTGACGATACGCAGTATTTT. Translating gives CASSRPDDTQYF. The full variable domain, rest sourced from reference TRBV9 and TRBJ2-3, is DSGVTQTPKHLITATGQRVTLRCSPRSGDLSVYWYQQSLDQGLQFLIQYYNGEERAKGNILERFSAQQFPDLHSELNLSSLELGDSALYFCASSRPDDTQYFGPGTRLTVL.

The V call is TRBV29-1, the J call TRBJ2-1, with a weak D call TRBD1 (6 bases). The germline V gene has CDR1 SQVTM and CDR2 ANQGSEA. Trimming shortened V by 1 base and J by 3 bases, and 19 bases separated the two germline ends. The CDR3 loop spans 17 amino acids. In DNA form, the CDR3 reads TGCAGCGTTGAAGTGGCCCGCTGGGACAAAGTCTACAATGAGCAGTTCTTC. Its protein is CSVEVARWDKVYNEQFF.

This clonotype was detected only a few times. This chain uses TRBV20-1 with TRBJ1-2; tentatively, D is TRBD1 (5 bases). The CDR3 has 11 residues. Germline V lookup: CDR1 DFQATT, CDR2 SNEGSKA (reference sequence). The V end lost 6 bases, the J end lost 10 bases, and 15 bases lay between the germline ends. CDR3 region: CSASGTPVYTF. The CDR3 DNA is TGCAGTGCGTCCGGGACCCCCGTCTACACCTTC.